Below, 11 T cell receptor beta chains from the same sample are listed, as sequenced in a study of blood T cell repertoires in COVID-19. Only in-frame clones appear in the TCRdb table, and some are missing; sequencing was by immunoSEQ multiplex PCR. Of 140,000 to 150,000 clones listed, 87% are singletons. Sequencing was done on a sample of PBMCs or T cells enriched from blood (not recorded which). The receptors originated from a man in his sixties who had recovered from COVID-19.

V usage is TRBV18 and J usage is TRBJ2-2; a weak D match, TRBD1 (5 bases). Trimming shortened V by 5 bases and J by 4 bases, and 14 bases separated the two germline ends. There are 15 residues in the CDR3. Looked up from germline, CDR1 is KGHSH and CDR2 is LQKENI. The CDR3 bases are TGTGCCAGCTCAGGTCAGGGCGTTGTCACCGGGGAGCTGTTTTTT. It codes for CASSGQGVVTGELFF.

This clone was counted a single time. This chain's CDR3 is CASSYDRGMNTEAFF. The CDR3 DNA is TGTGCCAGCAGCTACGACAGGGGGATGAACACTGAAGCTTTCTTT. The rearrangement links TRBV27 to TRBJ1-1; 9 nucleotides align to TRBD1. The germline gives CDR1 MNHEY, CDR2 SMNVEV (reference sequence). Trimming took 6 bases from V and 0 from J; bases not matched to a gene: 5. The CDR3 totals 15 residues.

This clone was found a few times. V gene TRBV6-1 combines with J gene TRBJ1-2, with TRBD1 matching over 8 bases. The ends lost 0 bases at V and 8 bases at J; junction bases unmatched: 8. The CDR3 is made up of 15 amino acids. The germline gives CDR1 MNHNS, CDR2 SASEGT. The CDR3 nucleotides are TGTGCCAGCAGTGAAGCAGGACAGGGTTGGGGCGGCTACACCTTC. Protein sequence: CASSEAGQGWGGYTF.

This sequence joins TRBV6-5 and TRBJ1-1; 9 bases align to TRBD1. V lost 6 bases to trimming and J lost 2 bases; unmatched junction nucleotides: 4. Per germline, CDR1 MNHEY and CDR2 SVGAGI. The CDR3 loop spans 14 amino acids. This CDR3 is CASRPGQGNTEAFF. CDR3 in DNA: TGTGCCAGCAGACCGGGACAGGGTAACACTGAAGCTTTCTTT.

DNA of the CDR3: TGCGCCAGCAGCCAAGAAGGACAGGGCCAGATCGGGCCCCAGCATTTT. This translates into CASSQEGQGQIGPQHF. The gene calls are TRBV4-1 and TRBJ1-5, with 8 positions matching TRBD1. Germline CDR1 and CDR2: MGHRA and YSYEKL. The CDR3 spans 16 residues. J gave up 9 bases and V 0 bases, and 10 bases lay outside the gene matches.

This sequence joins TRBV27 and TRBJ2-2, with 9 bases aligning to TRBD2. V shed 5 bases, J shed 5 bases, and the junction held 15 bases outside the gene matches. Germline CDR1 is MNHEY and CDR2 is SMNVEV (reference sequence). The CDR3 contains 18 residues. The CDR3 loop is CASSPIVIAGALTGELFF. CDR3 coding DNA: TGTGCCAGCAGTCCCATCGTGATAGCGGGAGCATTAACCGGGGAGCTGTTTTTT.

This clone came up once. The sample has other DNA sequences that encode this CDR3 too. The rearrangement joins TRBV2 to TRBJ2-5; D is possibly TRBD2 (6 bases). The CDR3 extends over 12 amino acids. Germline loops: CDR1 SNHLY, CDR2 FYNNEI. Trimming stripped 4 bases from V and 5 bases from J, with 8 bases between. The DNA of the CDR3 is TGTGCCAGCAGTGTACGGGGGGAGACCCAGTACTTC. It is translated as CASSVRGETQYF.

This clone was detected a few times. The chain uses TRBV27 and TRBJ2-6; D may be TRBD1 (5 bases). CDR1 MNHEY and CDR2 SMNVEV come from the germline V gene (reference sequence). The CDR3 runs 15 residues. V shed 4 bases and J shed 4 bases, with 11 bases lying between them. The DNA for the CDR3 is TGTGCCAGCAGTTACGGACATACCGGGGCCAACGTCCTGACTTTC. Its protein product is CASSYGHTGANVLTF.

This clone has a single count. The gene calls are TRBV20-1 and TRBJ2-5, with TRBD2 as a possible D gene (6 bases). Germline-derived CDR1 and CDR2 are DFQATT and SNEGSKA (reference sequence). Trimming cost V 3 bases and J 5 bases, with 13 bases left between them. This CDR3 contains 13 residues. The CDR3 DNA reads as TGCAGTGCTAGTCCGGGAGCGTCGGAGACCCAGTACTTC. The encoded protein is CSASPGASETQYF.

The chain links TRBV9 to TRBJ2-5, with a weak D call TRBD2 (6 bases). Trimming shortened V by 2 bases and J by 9 bases, and 20 bases separated the two germline ends. The CDR3 runs to 15 residues. The germline CDR1 and CDR2 sequences are SGDLS and YYNGEE. CDR3 loop: CASSVGPEGHQPQYF. DNA for the CDR3: TGTGCCAGCAGCGTCGGGCCGGAGGGGCACCAACCCCAGTACTTC. The full variable domain, completed using reference TRBV9 and TRBJ2-5, is DSGVTQTPKHLITATGQRVTLRCSPRSGDLSVYWYQQSLDQGLQFLIQYYNGEERAKGNILERFSAQQFPDLHSELNLSSLELGDSALYFCASSVGPEGHQPQYFGPGTRLLVL.

The chain has TRBV5-1 and TRBJ2-5; 8 nucleotides align to TRBD2. CDR1 SGHRS and CDR2 YFSETQ come from the germline V gene. The V gene end was trimmed by 4 bases and the J gene end by 5 bases; junction bases not matched to a gene: 19. This CDR3 has 18 amino acids. Here the CDR3 reads CASSLGTPAFAGGETQYF. CDR3 sequence (DNA): TGCGCCAGCAGCCTCGGGACACCCGCTTTTGCGGGGGGTGAGACCCAGTACTTC. Drawing the rest from reference TRBV5-1 and TRBJ2-5, the complete variable domain is KAGVTQTPRYLIKTRGQQVTLSCSPISGHRSVSWYQQTPGQGLQFLFEYFSETQRNKGNFPGRFSGRQFSNSRSEMNVSTLELGDSALYLCASSLGTPAFAGGETQYFGPGTRLLVL.